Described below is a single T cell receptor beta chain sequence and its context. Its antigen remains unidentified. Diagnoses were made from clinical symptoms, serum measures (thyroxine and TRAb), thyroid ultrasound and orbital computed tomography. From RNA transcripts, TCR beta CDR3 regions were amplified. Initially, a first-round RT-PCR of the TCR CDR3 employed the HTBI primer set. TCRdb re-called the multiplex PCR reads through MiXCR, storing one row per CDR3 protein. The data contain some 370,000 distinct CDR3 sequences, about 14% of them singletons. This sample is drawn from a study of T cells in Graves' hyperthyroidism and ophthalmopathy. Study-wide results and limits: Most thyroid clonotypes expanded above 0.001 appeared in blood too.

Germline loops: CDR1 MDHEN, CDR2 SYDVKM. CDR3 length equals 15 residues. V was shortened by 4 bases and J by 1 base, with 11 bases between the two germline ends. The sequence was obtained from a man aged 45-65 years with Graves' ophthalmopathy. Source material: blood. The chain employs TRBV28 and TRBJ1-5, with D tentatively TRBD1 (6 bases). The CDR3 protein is CASSSPGASNQPQHF. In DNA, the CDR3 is TGTGCCAGCAGTTCCCCGGGGGCGAGCAATCAGCCCCAGCATTTT.